The 28 T cell receptor beta chains in this list originate from one sample, sequenced in a study of cytomegalovirus exposure and HLA in healthy donors. Both 60 Vbeta primers and 13 Jbeta primers went into the PCR. Measured with immunoSEQ multiplex PCR; TCRdb has only the in-frame clones, and not every one. The sample shows about 150,000 clones, approximately 87% of them seen only once. Material for sequencing was PBMCs. These receptors were collected from a man aged 35-49 years in good health and CMV-seronegative.

As for this clone: This sample also contains other DNA sequences that code for the same CDR3. The CDR3 sequence is CASSYSSGGSETQYF. CDR3 DNA sequence: TGTGCCAGCAGTTACTCCAGCGGGGGAAGCGAGACCCAGTACTTC. V usage is TRBV6-5 and J usage is TRBJ2-5, with 8 bases identical to TRBD2. CDR3 length equals 15 residues. V dropped 0 bases and J dropped 5; count of bases not matched to a gene: 5. From germline, CDR1 is MNHEY and CDR2 SVGAGI.

The rearrangement joins TRBV10-3 to TRBJ1-1; no firm D call. V was cut by 2 bases and J by 1 base, with 8 bases left in between. CDR1 and CDR2 (germline): ENHRY, SYGVKD. This CDR3 region has 14 residues. The CDR3 loop is CAISERGSNTEAFF. The CDR3, as DNA: TGTGCCATCAGTGAGCGGGGTTCGAACACTGAAGCTTTCTTT.

The genes are TRBV7-3 and TRBJ2-1; D perhaps matches TRBD2 (5 bases). Germline V gene lookup returns CDR1 SGHTA and CDR2 FQGTGA. V dropped 4 bases and J dropped 4 bases, with 14 bases sitting between them. The length of the CDR3 is 15 residues. The DNA of the CDR3 is TGTGCCAGCAGCTCCGGAGAGGGCCGGTACAATGAGCAGTTCTTC. Its protein is CASSSGEGRYNEQFF.

In its sample, this clone was seen once. The junction does not match germline at one end; this may be a read error. This chain's CDR3 is CASSKQGAYGHTF. As DNA, the CDR3 is TGTGCCAGCAGCAAACAGGGGGCCTATGGCCACACCTTC. This chain links TRBV2 with TRBJ1-2; 9 bases are a match to TRBD1. Germline V gene sequence: CDR1 SNHLY, CDR2 FYNNEI. The CDR3 is made up of 13 amino acids.

This clone was detected a few times. The chain is built from TRBV4-3 and TRBJ1-1; D gene unclear. V lost 1 base, J lost 7 bases, and 16 bases lay in between. The length of the CDR3 is 15 residues. Looked up from germline, CDR1 is LGHNA and CDR2 is YSLEER. CDR3 region: CASSQVAGALGEAFF. CDR3 bases: TGCGCCAGCAGCCAAGTCGCCGGAGCATTAGGTGAAGCTTTCTTT.

This rearrangement joins TRBV11-2 to TRBJ2-7; the D gene is possibly TRBD1 (6 bases). Germline V gene lookup returns CDR1 SGHAT and CDR2 FQNNGV. The CDR3 loop spans 12 amino acids. Deletions cut 5 bases from V and 4 bases from J, with 9 bases between. The CDR3 loop is CASSLGQYEQYF. CDR3 bases: TGTGCCAGCAGCCTAGGACAGTACGAGCAGTACTTC. Together with reference TRBV11-2 and TRBJ2-7, the CDR3 gives the full variable domain: EAGVAQSPRYKIIEKRQSVAFWCNPISGHATLYWYQQILGQGPKLLIQFQNNGVVDDSQLPKDRFSAERLKGVDSTLKIQPAKLEDSAVYLCASSLGQYEQYFGPGTRLTVT.

To note about this clone: Other nucleotide sequences in the sample specify the same CDR3. The CDR3 sequence: CASSLRGNQETQYF. The CDR3, as DNA: TGTGCCAGCAGCTTGAGGGGTAACCAAGAGACCCAGTACTTC. The chain recombines TRBV5-4 with TRBJ2-5; D might be TRBD1 (5 bases). Germline CDR1 and CDR2: SGHNT and YYREEE (reference sequence). The CDR3 is made up of 14 amino acids. The V and J ends lost 1 base and 0 bases respectively, with 7 bases between them.

The chain links TRBV7-2 to TRBJ2-3, with 14 bases identical to TRBD2. The V gene's germline CDR1 is SGHTA and CDR2 FQGNSA. The CDR3 totals 19 residues. The J segment lost 2 bases and the V segment lost 4 bases, leaving 11 bases of the junction unmatched. DNA of the CDR3: TGTGCCAGCAGCTCCCGCCCCTGGACTAGCGGGGGGACCACAGATACGCAGTATTTT. Its translation is CASSSRPWTSGGTTDTQYF. Looking up the rest from reference TRBV7-2 and TRBJ2-3 gives the full variable domain: GAGVSQSPSNKVTEKGKDVELRCDPISGHTALYWYRQSLGQGLEFLIYFQGNSAPDKSGLPSDRFSAERTGGSVSTLTIQRTQQEDSAVYLCASSSRPWTSGGTTDTQYFGPGTRLTVL.

This clone has only a few counts. The V call is TRBV23-1, the J call TRBJ2-1; possible D gene TRBD1, 6 bases. TRBV23-1 qualifies as an ORF whose function is uncertain. The CDR3 runs to 16 residues. Trimming removed 2 bases from V and 5 bases from J, with 16 bases in between. In nucleotides, the CDR3 is TGCGCCAGCAGTCAAAAGGGAGCCGACAGGAACAATGAGCAGTTCTTC. This translates into CASSQKGADRNNEQFF.

The chain links TRBV20-1 to TRBJ2-1; D is ambiguous. The germline V gene has CDR1 DFQATT and CDR2 SNEGSKA (reference sequence). The CDR3 contains 11 residues. V was cut by 2 bases and J by 7 bases, with 6 bases left in between. The DNA of the CDR3 is TGCAGTGCTAGAATGAGGAATGAGCAGTTCTTC. Its protein is CSARMRNEQFF.

The V gene is TRBV28, the J gene TRBJ2-1; 11 bases match TRBD2. CDR1 MDHEN and CDR2 SYDVKM come from the germline V gene. After removal of 3 bases from V and 6 bases from J, the junction contained 4 bases not matched to a gene. The CDR3 is 15 residues long. In DNA form, the CDR3 reads TGTGCCAGCAGTTTCCAGACTAGCGGGATCAATGAGCAGTTCTTC. Translating it yields CASSFQTSGINEQFF.

The V gene is TRBV5-1, the J gene TRBJ2-3, with 7 bases lining up with TRBD2. This CDR3 spans 13 amino acids. Losses at the gene ends were 6 bases for V and 5 bases for J; bases not matched to a gene: 6. The V gene's germline CDR1 is SGHRS and CDR2 YFSETQ. CDR3 nucleotide sequence: TGCGCCAGCATGAGTCGGGGGGTAGATACGCAGTATTTT. Translation gives CASMSRGVDTQYF. The whole variable domain, remainder taken from reference TRBV5-1 and TRBJ2-3, is KAGVTQTPRYLIKTRGQQVTLSCSPISGHRSVSWYQQTPGQGLQFLFEYFSETQRNKGNFPGRFSGRQFSNSRSEMNVSTLELGDSALYLCASMSRGVDTQYFGPGTRLTVL.

This clone occurred once. V and J are TRBV5-1 and TRBJ1-1, with D tentatively TRBD1 (5 bases). V was trimmed by 7 bases and J by 5 bases, leaving 21 bases between them. The CDR3 has 15 residues. Germline V gene data show CDR1 as SGHRS and CDR2 as YFSETQ. In DNA form, the CDR3 reads TGCGCCAGCGACACAGAGAGGGTTGGGGGGACTGAAGCTTTCTTT. This sequence encodes CASDTERVGGTEAFF.

The chain carries TRBV14 and TRBJ1-4, with D possibly matching TRBD1 (5 bases). Germline V lookup: CDR1 SGHDN, CDR2 FVKESK. The CDR3 loop spans 15 amino acids. The V end was cut by 2 bases, the J end by 4 bases, with 11 bases between. The CDR3: CASSQTGRYNEKLFF. CDR3 in DNA: TGTGCCAGCAGCCAAACAGGCCGATATAATGAAAAACTGTTTTTT.

The V call is TRBV28, the J call TRBJ1-6; 8 nucleotides match TRBD1. Germline V lookup: CDR1 MDHEN, CDR2 SYDVKM. The CDR3 runs 14 residues. J lost 14 bases, V lost 2 bases, and 8 bases had no gene match. In nucleotides, the CDR3 is TGTGCCAGCAGTTTACCGGGACAGGTCAAGGCCCTCCACTTT. Translation: CASSLPGQVKALHF.

The chain recombines TRBV6-5 with TRBJ1-5; 8 bases are a match to TRBD1. This CDR3 has 14 residues. V shed 4 bases and J 2 bases; nucleotides not matched to a gene: 1. Germline lookup yields CDR1 MNHEY and CDR2 SVGAGI. CDR3 sequence: CASSSGGRNQPQHF. The CDR3 bases are TGTGCCAGCAGTTCAGGGGGCCGCAATCAGCCCCAGCATTTT.

This clone has only a few counts. The CDR3 region is CASSYGTSQETQYF. The CDR3 DNA sequence: TGTGCCAGCAGTTACGGGACAAGCCAAGAGACCCAGTACTTC. The chain carries TRBV6-6 and TRBJ2-5; D possibly corresponds to TRBD1 (6 bases). Germline loops: CDR1 MNHNY, CDR2 SVGAGI (reference sequence). V lost 2 bases and J lost 1, with 8 bases in between. The CDR3 spans 14 residues.

This chain links TRBV4-1 with TRBJ2-1; tentatively, D is TRBD2 (5 bases). Trimming cost V 5 bases and J 1 base, with 12 bases left between them. Germline V gives CDR1 MGHRA, CDR2 YSYEKL. The CDR3 covers 15 residues. The CDR3 region is CASSSGLTSYNEQFF. CDR3 nucleotides: TGCGCCAGCAGCTCCGGACTCACTTCCTACAATGAGCAGTTCTTC.

V gene TRBV5-1 combines with J gene TRBJ2-7; TRBD1 agrees at 7 bases. Germline-derived CDR1 and CDR2 are SGHRS and YFSETQ. The V and J ends lost 5 bases and 3 bases, in that order; junction bases with no gene match: 11. The CDR3 loop spans 15 amino acids. The CDR3 bases are TGCGCCAGCAGGACCGACAGGGCTGTTCTCTACGAGCAGTACTTC. Translating gives CASRTDRAVLYEQYF.

The chain uses TRBV11-3 and TRBJ2-6; 7 nucleotides match TRBD1. Looked up from germline, CDR1 is SGHNT and CDR2 is YENEEA. V gave up 5 bases and J gave up 1 base; unmatched junction bases: 2. CDR3 length: 15 residues. CDR3 nucleotide sequence: TGTGCCAGCAGCCAGACAGGGTCTGGGGCCAACGTCCTGACTTTC. As protein: CASSQTGSGANVLTF.

This sequence joins TRBV6-6 and TRBJ2-5; 8 bases map to TRBD2. The germline CDR1 and CDR2 sequences are MNHNY and SVGAGI (reference sequence). The ends lost 2 bases at V and 5 bases at J; junction bases unmatched: 4. The length of the CDR3 is 14 residues. For the CDR3, the DNA is TGTGCCAGCAGTTACCGGGAGGGGGGGGAGACCCAGTACTTC. Its translation: CASSYREGGETQYF.

The chain has TRBV7-2 and TRBJ2-3, with a weak D call TRBD1 (5 bases). The germline V gene encodes CDR1 SGHTA and CDR2 FQGNSA. The CDR3 is made up of 16 amino acids. The ends were cut back, 5 bases at V and 3 bases at J, with 18 bases in the middle. In DNA form, the CDR3 reads TGTGCCAGCAGCACCGAACGGCCAGGGTGGACAGATACGCAGTATTTT. Its protein is CASSTERPGWTDTQYF.

V is TRBV30 and J is TRBJ2-3, with a possible D match to TRBD2 (5 bases). The CDR3 has 17 residues. From germline, CDR1 is GTSNPN and CDR2 SVGIG (reference sequence). V was cut by 2 bases and J by 7 bases, with 25 bases left in between. CDR3 in amino acids: CAWSRRFASNELHTQYF. CDR3 sequence (DNA): TGTGCCTGGAGTAGAAGGTTTGCTAGCAATGAGCTCCATACGCAGTATTTT. The entire variable domain, with the rest obtained from reference TRBV30 and TRBJ2-3, is as follows: SQTIHQWPATLVQPVGSPLSLECTVEGTSNPNLYWYRQAAGRGLQLLFYSVGIGQISSEVPQNLSASRPQDRQFILSSKKLLLSDSGFYLCAWSRRFASNELHTQYFGPGTRLTVL.

This chain joins TRBV5-1 and TRBJ2-1; D possibly corresponds to TRBD1 (6 bases). Trimming removed 1 base at V and 6 bases at J, with 14 bases between. Germline CDR1 and CDR2: SGHRS and YFSETQ. The CDR3 length is 15 residues. The CDR3 DNA reads TGCGCCAGCAGCTTGTACAGGGTGGCCTCCAATGAGCAGTTCTTC. Amino acids: CASSLYRVASNEQFF.

This chain connects TRBV7-8 to TRBJ1-1; D call uncertain. V shed 1 base and J shed 1 base, with 10 bases lying between them. Germline V gives CDR1 SGHVS, CDR2 FQNEAQ. The length of the CDR3 is 15 residues. The CDR3 is CASSLGGGSNTEAFF. DNA for the CDR3: TGTGCCAGCAGCTTAGGTGGAGGGTCGAACACTGAAGCTTTCTTT. Supplemented by reference TRBV7-8 and TRBJ1-1, the full variable domain reads GAGVSQSPRYKVAKRGQDVALRCDPISGHVSLFWYQQALGQGPEFLTYFQNEAQLDKSGLPSDRFFAERPEGSVSTLKIQRTQQEDSAVYLCASSLGGGSNTEAFFGQGTRLTVV.

This chain joins TRBV27 and TRBJ2-3; 7 nucleotides match TRBD1. This CDR3 is built from 13 residues. V was pared by 6 bases and J by 5 bases, with 5 bases of the junction left unmatched. CDR1 and CDR2 from the germline V gene are MNHEY and SMNVEV (reference sequence). CDR3 in amino acids: CASSYRGVDTQYF. In DNA, the CDR3 is TGTGCCAGCAGCTACAGGGGTGTAGATACGCAGTATTTT.

The chain is built from TRBV7-2 and TRBJ1-1; 7 positions agree with TRBD1. Germline CDR1 and CDR2: SGHTA and FQGNSA. Trimming at V came to 6 bases and at J to 4 bases, leaving 8 bases not matched to a gene. The length of the CDR3 is 14 residues. The CDR3 nucleotides are TGTGCCAGCAGACCTAGACAGGGTAGCACTGAAGCTTTCTTT. Translating it yields CASRPRQGSTEAFF.

The rearrangement joins TRBV2 to TRBJ2-7; 10 bases align to TRBD2. V dropped 4 bases and J dropped 4; count of bases not matched to a gene: 4. From germline, CDR1 is SNHLY and CDR2 FYNNEI. The CDR3 is 14 residues long. For the CDR3, the DNA is TGTGCCAGCAGTGGGACTAGCGGTGCTTACGAGCAGTACTTC. The encoded protein is CASSGTSGAYEQYF.